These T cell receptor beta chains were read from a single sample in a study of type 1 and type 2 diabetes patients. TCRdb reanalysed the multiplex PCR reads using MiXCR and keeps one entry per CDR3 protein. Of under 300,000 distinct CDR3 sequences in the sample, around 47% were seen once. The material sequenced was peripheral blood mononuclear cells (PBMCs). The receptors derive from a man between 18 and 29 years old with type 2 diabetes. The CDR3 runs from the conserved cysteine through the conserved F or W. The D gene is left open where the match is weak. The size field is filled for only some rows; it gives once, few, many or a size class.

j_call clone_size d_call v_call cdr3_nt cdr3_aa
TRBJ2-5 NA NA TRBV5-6 TGTGCCAGCAGCTTGGGTGGAGGGACATCTCAAGAGACCCAGTACTTC CASSLGGGTSQETQYF
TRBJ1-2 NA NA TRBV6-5 TGTGCCAGCAGTTCGGGCGGGGCCCGAAACTATGGCTACACCTTC CASSSGGARNYGYTF
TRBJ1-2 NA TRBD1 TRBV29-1 TGCAGCGTTGAAGGACAGGGGGCGGATGGCTACACCTTC CSVEGQGADGYTF
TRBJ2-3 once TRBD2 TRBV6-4 TGTGCCAGCAGCGGGACGCCGGGAGGCTACACAGATACGCAGTATTTT CASSGTPGGYTDTQYF
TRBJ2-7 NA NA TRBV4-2 TGTGCCAGCAGCCAGGGGGTGGAATACAAGCAGTACTTC CASSQGVEYKQYF
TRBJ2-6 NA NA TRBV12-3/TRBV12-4 TGTGCCAGCCAGGGGGGCTCTGGGGCCAACGTCCTGACTTTC CASQGGSGANVLTF
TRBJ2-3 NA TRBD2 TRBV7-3 TGTGCCAGCAGCCTACGGGGGACTAGCAGTCCTGGTAATACGCAGTATTTT CASSLRGTSSPGNTQYF
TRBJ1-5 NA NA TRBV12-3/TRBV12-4 TGTGCCAGCAGTTTTGGATCGAGCGGCAATCAGCCCCAGCATTTT CASSFGSSGNQPQHF
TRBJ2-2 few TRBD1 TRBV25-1 TGTGCCAGCAGTGTTGGTCAGGGGGCGACCGGGGAGCTGTTTTTT CASSVGQGATGELFF
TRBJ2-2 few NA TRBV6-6 TGTGCCAGCAGTTCCATACAGTACACCGGGGAGCTGTTTTTT CASSSIQYTGELFF
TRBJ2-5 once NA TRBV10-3 TGTGCCAGCAGTTACTCGCTCAAGTACAAGCAGTACTTC CASSYSLKYKQYF
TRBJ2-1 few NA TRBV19 TGTGCCAGTAGTATGGGGAGTTACAATGAGCAGTTCTTC CASSMGSYNEQFF
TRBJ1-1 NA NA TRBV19 TGTGCCAGTACCATGAGGGGGGTGAACACTGAAGCTTTCTTT CASTMRGVNTEAFF
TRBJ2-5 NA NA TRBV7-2 TGTGCCAGCAGCCGAGACAGTGAAGAGACCCAGTACTTC CASSRDSEETQYF
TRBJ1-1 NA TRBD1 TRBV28 TGTGCCAGCAGTTTATCCGGGACAGGGGGTATCGGAGCTTTCTTT CASSLSGTGGIGAFF
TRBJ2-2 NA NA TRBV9 TGTGCCAGCAGCGTAGCCTCCAGGGCGGGCGGGGAGCTGTTTTTT CASSVASRAGGELFF
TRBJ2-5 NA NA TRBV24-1 TGTGCCACCAGTGATTCAGGGAGGAAAGAGACCCAGTACTTC CATSDSGRKETQYF
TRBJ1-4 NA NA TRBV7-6 TGTACCAGCAGCTTAGATGGGTCAGACGTTAATGAAAAACTGTTTTTT CTSSLDGSDVNEKLFF
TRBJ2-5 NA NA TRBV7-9 TGTGCCAGCGGCCGAGAGGGACGAGGAGGGGAGACCCAGTACTTC CASGREGRGGETQYF
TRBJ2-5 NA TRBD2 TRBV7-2 TGTGCCAGCAGCCCGACCCCGGGACTAGCGGGAGGAGAGACCCAGTACTTC CASSPTPGLAGGETQYF
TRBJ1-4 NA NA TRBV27 TGTGCCAGCAGTTTAGTAGCGGAGGGTGAAAAACTGTTTTTT CASSLVAEGEKLFF
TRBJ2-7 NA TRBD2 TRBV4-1 TGCGCCAGCAGCCAAGATGCGGCGGGGGGGACCTGGGAGCAGTGCTTC CASSQDAAGGTWEQCF
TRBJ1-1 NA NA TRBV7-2 TGTGCCAGCAGCCCGTGGGGACGGGTGGAAGCTTTCTTT CASSPWGRVEAFF
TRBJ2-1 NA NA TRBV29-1 TGCAGCGCTGATGACTACAATGAGCAGTTCTTC CSADDYNEQFF
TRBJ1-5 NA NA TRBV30 TGTGCCTGGAGAGGGGAGGGAAGCAATCAGCCCCAGCATTTT CAWRGEGSNQPQHF
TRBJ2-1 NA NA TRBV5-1 TGCGCCAGCAGCTTGGACCGGAATGAGCAGTTCTTC CASSLDRNEQFF
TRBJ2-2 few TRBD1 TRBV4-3 TGCGCCAGCAGCCAAGGGACAGGGGGACCCGGGGAGCTGTTTTTT CASSQGTGGPGELFF
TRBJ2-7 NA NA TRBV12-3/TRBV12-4 TGTGCCAGCAGTTTTCTGGGCTCCTACGAGCAGTACTTC CASSFLGSYEQYF
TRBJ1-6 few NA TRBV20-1 TGCAGTGCACTACTACGGGACTCCTATAATTCACCCCTCCACTTT CSALLRDSYNSPLHF
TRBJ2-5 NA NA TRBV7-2 TGTGCCAGCCTAAACCGGGACTTCCAAGAGACCCAGTACTTC CASLNRDFQETQYF
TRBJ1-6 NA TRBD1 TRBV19 TGTGCCAGTAAGGAACCGGGACAGCGAAATTCACCCCTCCACTTT CASKEPGQRNSPLHF
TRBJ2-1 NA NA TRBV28 TGTGCCAGCAGTCCCCCCCCGAGGGGTCATGAGCAGTTCTTC CASSPPPRGHEQFF
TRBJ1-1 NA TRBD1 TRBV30 TGTGCCTGGAGCGCAGGGGGGGTTGAAGCTTTCTTT CAWSAGGVEAFF
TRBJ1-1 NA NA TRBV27 TGTGCCAGTGGAACAGTTTCTGAAGCTTTCTTT CASGTVSEAFF
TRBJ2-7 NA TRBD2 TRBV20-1 TGCGGGCCCCGGGGGGAGTCTTACGAGCAGTACTTC CGPRGESYEQYF
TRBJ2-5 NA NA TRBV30 TGTGCCTTGGGAGAGGGGGAGACCCAGTACTTC CALGEGETQYF
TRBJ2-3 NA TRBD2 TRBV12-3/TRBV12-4 TGTGCCAGCAGTTTACTTGGCGGGGGGGCAGATACGCAGTATTTT CASSLLGGGADTQYF
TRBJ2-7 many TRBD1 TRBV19 TGTGCCAGTAGTATCGGGGACAGCTCCTACGAGCAGTACTTC CASSIGDSSYEQYF
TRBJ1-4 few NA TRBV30 TGTGCCTGGGCGGCAAACGATAATGAAAAACTGTTTTTT CAWAANDNEKLFF
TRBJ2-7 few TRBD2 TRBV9 TGTGCCAGCAGCGTAGGACTAGCGGATCCGAACGAGCAGTACTTC CASSVGLADPNEQYF
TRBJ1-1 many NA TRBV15 TGTGCCACCTCGGGTTTGGGGAACACTGAAGCTTTCTTT CATSGLGNTEAFF
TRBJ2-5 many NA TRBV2 TGTGCCAGCAGGCTATACCGGGACACCCAAGAGACCCAGTACTTC CASRLYRDTQETQYF
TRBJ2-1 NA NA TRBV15 TGTGCCACCAGCAGAGTCGGGGGCAGAAATGAGCAGTTCTTC CATSRVGGRNEQFF
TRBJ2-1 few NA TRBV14 TGTGCCAGCAGCCAAAATCCTCTCCCTTCCTACAATGAGCAGTTCTTC CASSQNPLPSYNEQFF
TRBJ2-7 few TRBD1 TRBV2 TGTGCCAGCCTATATGACAGGGTCTACGAGCAGTACTTC CASLYDRVYEQYF
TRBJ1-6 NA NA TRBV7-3 TGTGCCAGCACCGACCTACCCCTCCACTTT CASTDLPLHF
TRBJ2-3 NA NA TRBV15 TGTGCCACCAGCAGAGGTACAGGGCCCATCCATACGCAGTATTTT CATSRGTGPIHTQYF
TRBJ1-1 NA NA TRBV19 TGTGCCAGTAGAGTAATTCGGATTGGCAGGGTGAACACTGAAGCTTTCTTT CASRVIRIGRVNTEAFF
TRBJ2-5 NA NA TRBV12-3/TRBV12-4 TGTGCCAGCAGCCCAACGGACCAAGAGACCCAGTACTTC CASSPTDQETQYF
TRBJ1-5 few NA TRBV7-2 TGTGCCAGCAGCCACCTCGAGAGGAATCAGCCCCAGCATTTT CASSHLERNQPQHF
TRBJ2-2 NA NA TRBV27 TGTGCCAGTCGACTTACGAACACCGGGGAGCTGTTTTTT CASRLTNTGELFF
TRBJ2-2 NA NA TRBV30 TGTGCCTGGAGAGGGGTGGGGACCGGGGAGCTGTTTTTT CAWRGVGTGELFF